These T cell receptor beta chains were read from a single sample in a study of cytomegalovirus exposure and HLA in healthy donors. The method was immunoSEQ multiplex PCR; TCRdb's version includes in-frame clones alone and lacks a portion of them. This table holds roughly 100,000 clones, 75% to 85% found once. Material for sequencing was PBMCs. Source of these receptors: a man aged 18 to 29 in good health and CMV-seropositive. CDR3s leave out the opening cysteine and the closing phenylalanine or tryptophan.

j_call: TRBJ1-1
v_call: TRBV2
cdr3_aa: ASTSLCGAF

j_call: TRBJ1-2
v_call: TRBV6-9
cdr3_aa: ASSGTSYGYT

j_call: TRBJ1-2
v_call: TRBV27
cdr3_aa: ASSGGQGAFDYGYT

j_call: TRBJ2-2
v_call: TRBV9
cdr3_aa: ASSSRQGVTGELF

j_call: TRBJ2-3
v_call: TRBV10-2
cdr3_aa: ASSPLAGGRDTQY

j_call: TRBJ1-1
v_call: TRBV7-2
cdr3_aa: ASSDTGRNTEAF

j_call: TRBJ2-7
v_call: TRBV10-3
cdr3_aa: AISDHPESLREQY

j_call: TRBJ2-7
v_call: TRBV27
cdr3_aa: ASSFRDSTVY

j_call: TRBJ1-4
v_call: TRBV5-1
cdr3_aa: ASSSTAGNEKLF

j_call: -
v_call: TRBV27
cdr3_aa: ASGESYEQY

j_call: TRBJ2-2
v_call: TRBV5-4
cdr3_aa: ASSKADRGNTGELF

j_call: TRBJ1-4
v_call: TRBV2
cdr3_aa: ASSRTGATNEKLF

j_call: TRBJ2-5
v_call: TRBV5-1
cdr3_aa: ASGPKGETQY

j_call: TRBJ2-7
v_call: TRBV21-1
cdr3_aa: ALQGYGEQY

j_call: TRBJ1-1
v_call: TRBV27
cdr3_aa: ASSWGEAAF

j_call: TRBJ2-7
v_call: TRBV5-4
cdr3_aa: ASSGQQGYEQY

j_call: TRBJ2-3
v_call: TRBV5-4
cdr3_aa: ASSLQGFTDTQY

j_call: TRBJ2-6
v_call: TRBV28
cdr3_aa: ASSPTGVGGANVLT

j_call: TRBJ1-2
v_call: TRBV4-1
cdr3_aa: ASSQDSGQGVGYGYT

j_call: TRBJ1-5
v_call: TRBV27
cdr3_aa: ASSLIRDSNQPQH

j_call: TRBJ2-7
v_call: TRBV27
cdr3_aa: ASSRDFNEQY

j_call: TRBJ1-2
v_call: TRBV13
cdr3_aa: ASSSEYRGRKDGYT

j_call: TRBJ2-2
v_call: TRBV5-1
cdr3_aa: ASSLVGGGPHGELF

j_call: TRBJ2-5
v_call: TRBV6-5
cdr3_aa: ASSYTGGSKTQY

j_call: TRBJ2-2
v_call: TRBV5-1
cdr3_aa: ASSLESRDRVDTGELF

j_call: TRBJ1-6
v_call: TRBV10-3
cdr3_aa: AISEPEGAHSLH

j_call: TRBJ1-1
v_call: TRBV7-9
cdr3_aa: ASSLGTGGFLNTEAF

j_call: TRBJ1-3
v_call: TRBV2
cdr3_aa: ASSLGLAGNTIY

j_call: TRBJ1-2
v_call: TRBV4-1
cdr3_aa: ASSQEASAGYT

j_call: TRBJ1-1
v_call: TRBV28
cdr3_aa: ASSLIVEAEAF